This is a list of T cell receptor beta chains from one sample in a study of Graves' ophthalmopathy and Graves' hyperthyroidism. TCRdb ran MiXCR on the multiplex PCR reads and lists one entry per CDR3 protein. The repertoire includes about 740,000 distinct CDR3 sequences, 40% of them detected once, and 35% to 55% sits in the top ten. Sequenced sample: peripheral blood. The receptors were gathered from an adult man with Graves' ophthalmopathy. CDR3s include the opening cysteine and the closing phenylalanine or tryptophan. D genes are given only for firm matches. Not all rows give a size; the values are once, few, many and, for expanded clones, a class.

>TRBV19|many|TRBJ1-5|TRBD1
CASSARTGGSNQPQHF
TGTGCCAGTAGTGCACGGACAGGGGGAAGCAATCAGCCCCAGCATTTT
>TRBV2|.|TRBJ2-7|TRBD2
CASRRTSGGAGEQYF
TGTGCCAGCAGACGGACTAGCGGGGGGGCGGGCGAGCAGTACTTC
>TRBV10-3|.|TRBJ2-7|TRBD1
CAISEGSDRGLSEQYF
TGTGCCATCAGTGAGGGGTCGGACAGGGGGCTAAGCGAGCAGTACTTC
>TRBV20-1|many|TRBJ1-3|.
CSASPSGNTIYF
TGCAGTGCTAGTCCGTCGGGAAACACCATATATTTT
>TRBV29-1|.|TRBJ2-5|.
CSSGQAETQYF
TGCAGCTCCGGCCAGGCGGAGACCCAGTACTTC
>TRBV4-1|.|TRBJ1-2|.
CASSGGAYYGCTF
TGCGCCAGCAGCGGGGGGGCGTACTATGGCTGCACCTTC
>TRBV7-2|few|TRBJ1-1|TRBD1
CASSLVWQGAGTEAFF
TGTGCCAGCAGCTTAGTATGGCAGGGGGCGGGCACTGAAGCTTTCTTT
>TRBV29-1|many|TRBJ2-5|.
CSVVPNRARQETQYF
TGCAGCGTTGTCCCTAACAGGGCGAGGCAAGAGACCCAGTACTTC
>TRBV20-1|many|TRBJ2-5|TRBD2
CRPGLAGVETQYF
TGCAGGCCGGGACTAGCGGGAGTTGAGACCCAGTACTTC
>TRBV24-1|few|TRBJ2-2|.
CAPKLGGGGLSGELFF
TGTGCCCCTAAACTGGGAGGGGGGGGCCTTTCCGGGGAGCTGTTTTTT
>TRBV15|.|TRBJ1-2|.
CATSRDRGGGGYTF
TGTGCCACCAGCAGAGATCGAGGGGGTGGTGGCTACACCTTC
>TRBV25-1|many|TRBJ2-2|.
CASTYTGELFF
TGTGCCAGCACCTACACCGGGGAGCTGTTTTTT
>TRBV27|.|TRBJ1-6|TRBD1
CASSLSRGQGYNSPLHF
TGTGCCAGCAGTTTATCTAGGGGACAGGGGTATAATTCACCCCTCCACTTT
>TRBV19|many|TRBJ1-6|TRBD1
CASIRTGGNSPLHF
TGTGCCAGTATAAGGACAGGGGGTAATTCACCCCTCCACTTT
>TRBV7-2|many|TRBJ1-1|.
CASRFTGNTEAFF
TGTGCCAGCAGATTTACAGGGAACACTGAAGCTTTCTTT
>TRBV7-9|.|TRBJ2-7|.
CASSWDSRSSYEQYF
TGTGCCAGCAGCTGGGACTCACGGAGCTCCTACGAGCAGTACTTC
>TRBV12-3/TRBV12-4|.|TRBJ1-5|.
CASSPIGGNQPQHF
TGTGCCAGCAGCCCCATCGGGGGCAATCAGCCCCAGCATTTT
>TRBV12-3/TRBV12-4|.|TRBJ1-1|.
CASRLQDMNTEAFF
TGTGCCAGCAGATTACAAGACATGAACACTGAAGCTTTCTTT
>TRBV7-9|many|TRBJ1-2|.
CASSPTSAGAQYYGYTF
TGTGCCAGCAGCCCGACCTCGGCTGGGGCACAATACTATGGCTACACCTTC
>TRBV2|many|TRBJ2-5|TRBD1
CASNPDRQETQYF
TGTGCCAGCAACCCGGACAGGCAAGAGACCCAGTACTTC